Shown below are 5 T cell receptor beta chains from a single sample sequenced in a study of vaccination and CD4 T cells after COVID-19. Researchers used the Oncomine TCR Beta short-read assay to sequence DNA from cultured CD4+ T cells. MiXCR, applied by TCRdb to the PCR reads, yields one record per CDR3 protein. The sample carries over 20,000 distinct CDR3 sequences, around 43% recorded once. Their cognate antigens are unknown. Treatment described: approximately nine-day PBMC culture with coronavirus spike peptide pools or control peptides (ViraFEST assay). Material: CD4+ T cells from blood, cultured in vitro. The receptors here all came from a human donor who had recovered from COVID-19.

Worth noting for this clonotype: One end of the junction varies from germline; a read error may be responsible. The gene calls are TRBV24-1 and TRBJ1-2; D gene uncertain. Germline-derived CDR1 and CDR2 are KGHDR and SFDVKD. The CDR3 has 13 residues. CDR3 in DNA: TGTGCCACCAGTGATCTCCCCGGCTATGGCTACGCCTTC. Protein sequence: CATSDLPGYGYAF.

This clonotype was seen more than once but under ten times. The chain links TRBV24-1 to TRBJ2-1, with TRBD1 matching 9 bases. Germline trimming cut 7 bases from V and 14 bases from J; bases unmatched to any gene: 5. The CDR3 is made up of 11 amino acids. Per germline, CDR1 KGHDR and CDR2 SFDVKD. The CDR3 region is CATSRDREEFF. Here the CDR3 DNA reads TGTGCCACCAGCCGGGACAGGGAAGAGTTCTTC.

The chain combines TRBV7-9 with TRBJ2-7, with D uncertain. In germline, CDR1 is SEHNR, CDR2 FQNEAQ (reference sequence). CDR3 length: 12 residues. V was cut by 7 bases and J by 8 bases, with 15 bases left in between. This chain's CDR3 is CASTRPLRKQYF. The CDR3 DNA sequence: TGTGCCAGCACCCGACCCCTACGAAAGCAGTACTTC. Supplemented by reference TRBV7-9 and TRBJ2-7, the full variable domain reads DTGVSQNPRHKITKRGQNVTFRCDPISEHNRLYWYRQTLGQGPEFLTYFQNEAQLEKSRLLSDRFSAERPKGSFSTLEIQRTEQGDSAMYLCASTRPLRKQYFGPGTRLTVT.

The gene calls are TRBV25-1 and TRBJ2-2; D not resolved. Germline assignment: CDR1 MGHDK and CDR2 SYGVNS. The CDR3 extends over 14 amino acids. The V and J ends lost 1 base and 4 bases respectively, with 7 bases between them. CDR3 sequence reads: CASSESWSTGELFF. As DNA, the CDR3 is TGTGCCAGCAGTGAATCCTGGAGCACCGGGGAGCTGTTTTTT.

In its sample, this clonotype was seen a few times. The CDR3 DNA reads TGTGCCAGCAGACCGGACAGTTCCAAAAACATTCAGTACTTC. Translation: CASRPDSSKNIQYF. This rearrangement joins TRBV6-1 to TRBJ2-4; TRBD1 might be the D (6 bases). Between the trimmed V and J ends, which lost 6 bases and 2 bases, there was a span of 11 bases. Germline CDR1 is MNHNS and CDR2 is SASEGT. The CDR3 is made up of 14 amino acids.